A single sample gave rise to the 10 T cell receptor beta chains below, sequenced in a study of chemoradiotherapy in HPV16-positive cancers. Clones were sequenced by immunoSEQ multiplex PCR, and TCRdb holds only the in-frame ones, with some missing. The table lists some 19,000 clones, around 87% of them singletons. Sequenced here: blood, sampled from a patient who underwent chemoradiotherapy. The receptor source for this set is a human donor with HPV-associated anogenital cancer.

The chain employs TRBV4-3 and TRBJ2-1, with D unresolved. Germline CDR1 reads LGHNA; CDR2 reads YSLEER. The CDR3 is 14 amino acids. V was trimmed by 2 bases and J by 5 bases, leaving 10 bases between them. The CDR3 nucleotides are TGCGCCAGCAGCCAACTGACGGATGACAATGAGCAGTTCTTC. This encodes CASSQLTDDNEQFF.

This clone was recorded only once. The chain uses TRBV7-2 and TRBJ2-1; 11 bases are a match to TRBD2. J was trimmed by 1 base and V by 5 bases; bases with no gene match: 4. This CDR3 has 16 amino acids. Germline CDR1 SGHTA, CDR2 FQGNSA. The CDR3 sequence: CASSITSGGSYNEQFF. The CDR3 region has the DNA TGTGCCAGCAGCATCACTAGCGGGGGTTCCTACAATGAGCAGTTCTTC.

CDR3 loop: CASSLGRAKDKETQYF. DNA for the CDR3: TGTGCCAGCAGCTTGGGGAGAGCAAAAGACAAAGAGACCCAGTACTTC. The rearrangement links TRBV5-8 to TRBJ2-5; the D is unclear. V shed 0 bases and J shed 3 bases, with 15 bases lying between them. This CDR3 contains 16 residues. Germline lookup yields CDR1 SGHTS and CDR2 YDEGEE.

The gene calls are TRBV7-2 and TRBJ1-2; D uncertain. The CDR3 sequence is 14 residues long. The V end was cut by 5 bases, the J end by 0 bases, with 10 bases between. Germline-derived CDR1 and CDR2 are SGHTA and FQGNSA. CDR3 in DNA: TGTGCCAGCAGCGCACCCGGGGCTAACTATGGCTACACCTTC. Translation: CASSAPGANYGYTF.

This chain links TRBV19 with TRBJ1-6, with 9 bases fitting TRBD1. Germline CDR1 is LNHDA and CDR2 is SQIVND (reference sequence). V shed 8 bases, J shed 5 bases, and the junction held 7 bases outside the gene matches. The CDR3 runs 15 residues. The CDR3 bases are TGTGCCAGTCTAAAGCGGGACAGGGATAATTCACCCCTCCACTTT. Residues: CASLKRDRDNSPLHF.

The V gene is TRBV4-1, the J gene TRBJ2-5, with D possibly being TRBD1 or TRBD2 (5 bases each). Per germline, CDR1 MGHRA and CDR2 YSYEKL. The CDR3 has 19 residues. The V end lost 3 bases, the J end lost 2 bases, and 25 bases lay between the germline ends. The chain's CDR3 is CASSHRMARAQGEQETQYF. CDR3 sequence (DNA): TGCGCCAGCAGCCATCGGATGGCGAGGGCGCAAGGGGAGCAAGAGACCCAGTACTTC.

The rearrangement links TRBV5-6 to TRBJ2-1; a weak D match, TRBD2 (6 bases). V lost 4 bases and J 13 bases, leaving 15 bases between the germline ends. Germline V lookup: CDR1 SGHDT, CDR2 YYEEEE. This CDR3 contains 12 residues. CDR3 amino acids: CASSPAVGGQFF. The CDR3 bases are TGTGCCAGCAGCCCGGCGGTGGGGGGTCAGTTCTTC. Full variable domain (missing parts from reference TRBV5-6 and TRBJ2-1): DAGVTQSPTHLIKTRGQQVTLRCSPKSGHDTVSWYQQALGQGPQFIFQYYEEEERQRGNFPDRFSGHQFPNYSSELNVNALLLGDSALYLCASSPAVGGQFFGPGTRLTVL.

CDR3 protein: CASRDRVQHHEQYF. CDR3 nucleotide sequence: TGTGCCAGCAGAGACCGGGTCCAACACCACGAGCAGTACTTC. This rearrangement joins TRBV6-1 to TRBJ2-7; D is unclear. The CDR3 length is 14 residues. Germline V CDR1 and CDR2: MNHNS, SASEGT. V gave up 6 bases and J gave up 5 bases, with 17 bases separating them.

The chain couples TRBV15 to TRBJ1-1; D is unresolved. V dropped 1 base and J dropped 0 bases, with 15 bases sitting between them. The CDR3 length is 17 residues. CDR1 is LNHNV and CDR2 is YYDKDF in the germline V gene (reference sequence). The CDR3 sequence: CATSRAGRLDMNTEAFF. CDR3 in DNA: TGTGCCACCAGCAGAGCTGGCAGGCTAGATATGAACACTGAAGCTTTCTTT.

V usage is TRBV21-1 and J usage is TRBJ2-7; the tabulated D call, TRBD1, remains unverified against the DNA. TRBV21-1 is a pseudogene segment. The CDR3 contains 10 residues. The CDR3 DNA reads TGCGGGGGACAGGGGTACGAGCAGTACTTC. Protein: CGGQGYEQYF.